Listed below are T cell receptor beta chains from one sample, sequenced in a study of blood T cell repertoires in COVID-19. The repertoire was sequenced with immunoSEQ multiplex PCR; TCRdb's copy has only in-frame clones and lacks some. The sample yields approximately 290,000 clones, around 85% seen once. The specimen sequenced was PBMCs or T cells enriched from blood (not recorded which). The source of these receptors is a woman in her thirties who had recovered from COVID-19. CDR3s include the opening cysteine and the closing phenylalanine or tryptophan. The order of the fields is J gene, V gene, clone size, D gene, CDR3 protein, CDR3 DNA. The D gene is left open where the match is weak. Part of the rows lack a size; the others show once, few, many or a class for expanded clones.

>TRBJ2-1|TRBV9|-|-
CASSVGGGAGREQFF
TGTGCCAGCAGCGTAGGTGGGGGGGCCGGTCGTGAGCAGTTCTTC
>TRBJ2-6|TRBV9|-|-
CASSYRTRAGANVLTF
TGTGCCAGCAGCTACCGGACGAGGGCTGGGGCCAACGTCCTGACTTTC
>TRBJ2-2|TRBV5-1|-|TRBD2
CASSFGTSGYTGELFF
TGCGCCAGCAGCTTTGGGACTAGCGGGTATACCGGGGAGCTGTTTTTT
>TRBJ2-3|TRBV19|-|TRBD1
CASSTTGAVDTQYF
TGTGCCAGTAGCACTACAGGGGCGGTAGATACGCAGTATTTT
>TRBJ1-2|TRBV20-1|-|TRBD1
CSASDRAGYTF
TGCAGTGCTAGCGACAGGGCTGGCTACACCTTC
>TRBJ2-2|TRBV24-1|-|TRBD2
CATSDSGTSGNTGELFF
TGTGCCACCAGTGACTCCGGGACTAGCGGGAACACCGGGGAGCTGTTTTTT
>TRBJ2-1|TRBV27|-|TRBD1
CASRPLPLRGRSEQFF
TGTGCCAGCAGACCTCTCCCCTTGAGGGGGCGGAGTGAGCAGTTCTTC
>TRBJ2-7|TRBV11-1|-|-
CASSLEGREIYEQYF
TGTGCCAGCAGCTTGGAGGGCAGAGAGATCTACGAGCAGTACTTC
>TRBJ1-1|TRBV7-2|-|-
CASSLGQLNTEAFF
TGTGCCAGCAGCTTAGGACAGCTGAACACTGAAGCTTTCTTT
>TRBJ1-2|TRBV12-3/TRBV12-4|-|TRBD1
CASSSRQGYGYTF
TGTGCCAGCAGTTCTAGACAGGGCTATGGCTACACCTTC
>TRBJ1-4|TRBV7-2|few|TRBD1
CASSPTGAYNEKLFF
TGTGCCAGCAGCCCAACAGGGGCCTATAATGAAAAACTGTTTTTT
>TRBJ2-1|TRBV29-1|-|TRBD2
CTIIPSGFNEQFF
TGCACTATCATACCTAGCGGTTTCAATGAGCAGTTCTTC
>TRBJ1-2|TRBV10-3|-|-
CAISESTTETANYGYTF
TGTGCCATCAGTGAGAGCACTACCGAGACAGCTAACTATGGCTACACCTTC
>TRBJ2-5|TRBV3-1/TRBV3-2|-|TRBD2
CASSPAISGRPGETQYF
TGTGCCAGCAGCCCAGCGATTAGCGGGAGGCCGGGAGAGACCCAGTACTTC
>TRBJ1-1|TRBV20-1|-|TRBD1
CRGQGTEAFF
TGCAGAGGACAGGGCACTGAAGCTTTCTTT
>TRBJ1-3|TRBV28|-|-
CASSSGQVNTIYF
TGTGCCAGCAGTTCTGGCCAGGTAAACACCATATATTTT
>TRBJ1-1|TRBV19|-|-
CAAEGNTEAFF
TGTGCCGCCGAGGGAAACACTGAAGCTTTCTTT
>TRBJ2-3|TRBV2|once|-
CASGENRADTQYF
TGTGCCAGCGGAGAGAACAGGGCAGATACGCAGTATTTT
>TRBJ2-1|TRBV30|-|-
CAWSWSRNEQFF
TGTGCCTGGAGTTGGTCGAGGAATGAGCAGTTCTTC
>TRBJ1-1|TRBV27|-|-
CASSRLGPTGAQAFF
TGTGCCAGCTCTAGACTCGGCCCTACTGGCGCTCAAGCTTTCTTT
>TRBJ2-2|TRBV11-2|-|-
CASSSPVRSELFF
TGTGCCAGCAGCTCCCCCGTTCGGTCCGAGCTGTTTTTT
>TRBJ1-5|TRBV28|-|-
CASKVGGGHQPQHF
TGTGCCAGCAAAGTAGGGGGAGGGCATCAGCCCCAGCATTTT
>TRBJ1-1|TRBV28|-|TRBD1
CASRDRVGDTEAFF
TGTGCCAGCAGGGACAGGGTTGGGGACACTGAAGCTTTCTTT
>TRBJ2-1|TRBV5-1|-|TRBD1
CASSLETGGWNEQFF
TGCGCCAGCAGCTTGGAGACAGGGGGGTGGAATGAGCAGTTCTTC
>TRBJ2-3|TRBV27|-|-
CASSWGGAGTDTQYF
TGTGCCAGCTCCTGGGGAGGCGCGGGAACAGATACGCAGTATTTT
>TRBJ2-2|TRBV7-9|-|-
CASSLRAGELFF
TGTGCCAGCAGCTTACGGGCCGGGGAGCTGTTTTTT
>TRBJ1-1|TRBV6-4|-|TRBD1
CASSATGGGTEAFF
TGTGCCAGCAGTGCCACAGGGGGTGGAACTGAAGCTTTCTTT
>TRBJ1-2|TRBV4-1|-|-
CASSPVEYYGYTF
TGCGCCAGCAGCCCTGTGGAGTACTATGGCTACACCTTC
>TRBJ2-7|TRBV27|-|-
CASSSSGTSPPYEQYF
TGTGCCAGCAGTTCATCCGGGACTTCGCCACCCTACGAGCAGTACTTC
>TRBJ1-5|TRBV19|-|-
CASSISGGGNQPQHF
TGTGCCAGTAGTATAAGCGGGGGAGGCAATCAGCCCCAGCATTTT
>TRBJ2-5|TRBV7-7|-|-
CASSFNREETQYF
TGTGCCAGCAGCTTTAACAGGGAAGAGACCCAGTACTTC
>TRBJ2-1|TRBV7-9|-|-
CASRLNQGNEQFF
TGTGCCAGCAGACTTAATCAGGGGAATGAGCAGTTCTTC
>TRBJ1-1|TRBV6-5|-|-
CASSYLPTGSYTEAFF
TGTGCCAGCAGTTACCTTCCTACAGGGTCGTACACTGAAGCTTTCTTT
>TRBJ2-2|TRBV5-1|-|-
CASSFRRARYTGELFF
TGCGCCAGCAGCTTTCGGAGGGCCCGCTACACCGGGGAGCTGTTTTTT
>TRBJ1-4|TRBV20-1|few|-
CSASYGIEATNEKLFF
TGCAGTGCTAGTTACGGGATTGAAGCAACTAATGAAAAACTGTTTTTT
>TRBJ2-1|TRBV3-1/TRBV3-2|-|TRBD2
CASSQRASGNNEQFF
TGTGCCAGCAGCCAACGGGCTAGCGGTAACAATGAGCAGTTCTTC
>TRBJ1-3|TRBV3-1/TRBV3-2|-|-
CASSQGQGYGNTIYF
TGTGCCAGCAGCCAGGGTCAGGGATATGGAAACACCATATATTTT
>TRBJ2-3|TRBV10-2|-|-
CASRESPTYTDTQYF
TGCGCCAGCAGAGAATCACCTACCTACACAGATACGCAGTATTTT
>TRBJ2-1|TRBV24-1|-|TRBD2
CATSDSGGPGNEQFF
TGTGCCACCAGTGACTCGGGGGGGCCGGGGAATGAGCAGTTCTTC
>TRBJ2-7|TRBV5-1|-|-
CASSLMFTLDSSYEQYF
TGCGCCAGCAGCTTAATGTTTACTCTTGACAGTTCCTACGAGCAGTACTTC
>TRBJ1-3|TRBV28|-|-
CASSFGSHSGNTIYF
TGTGCCAGCAGTTTCGGTTCCCACTCTGGAAACACCATATATTTT
>TRBJ1-1|TRBV3-1/TRBV3-2|-|-
CASSQVVRGTEAFF
TGTGCCAGCAGCCAAGTGGTCAGGGGAACTGAAGCTTTCTTT
>TRBJ1-6|TRBV14|-|TRBD1
CASMRTGVNSPLHF
TGTGCCAGCATGCGGACAGGGGTAAATTCACCCCTCCACTTT
>TRBJ2-7|TRBV30|-|-
CAWSLDGGYEQYF
TGTGCCTGGAGTTTAGACGGAGGATACGAGCAGTACTTC
>TRBJ2-6|TRBV9|-|-
CASSPGSSGANVLTF
TGTGCCAGCAGCCCTGGGAGCTCTGGGGCCAACGTCCTGACTTTC
>TRBJ2-1|TRBV7-3|-|TRBD2
CASSPALAGGGDEQFF
TGTGCCAGCAGCCCTGCACTAGCGGGAGGTGGTGATGAGCAGTTCTTC